The sample holds many counts of the clone carrying this TCR beta chain. Antigen specificity is unknown. These data originate in a study of T cells after posttransplantation cyclophosphamide. Findings of the study overall: Recipient CMV seropositivity and CMV reactivation strongly tracked TRB clonality. Skin or GI-infiltrating T cells shared few TRB sequences with blood.

Libraries were prepared by immunoSEQ multiplex PCR; TCRdb keeps only in-frame clonotypes and omits some of them. The specimen has 30,000 to 50,000 clones, none found just once. Peripheral blood was collected from the related graft donor on the marrow donation day. Germline CDR1 is LNHDA and CDR2 is SQIVND (reference sequence). CDR3 length equals 15 residues. V shed 3 bases and J shed 0 bases, with 9 bases lying between them. The V call is TRBV19, the J call TRBJ1-5, with TRBD1 as a possible D gene (6 bases). The clonotype was recovered from a woman aged 45-65 years in good health and a related stem cell transplant donor. The sample was PBMCs. This CDR3 is CASSMRGTSNQPQHF. For the CDR3, the DNA is TGTGCCAGTAGTATGAGGGGGACTAGCAATCAGCCCCAGCATTTT.